The present entry profiles one TCR beta chain with its context. Its specificity is unknown. The primer mix had 60 Vbeta and 13 Jbeta primers. Profiled with immunoSEQ multiplex PCR; TCRdb holds only in-frame clones, not every one. This table holds over 90,000 clones, around 74% found once. This entry belongs to a study of cytomegalovirus exposure and HLA in healthy donors. Study results and limitations: Researchers reported in a later analysis that a missense DCLRE1C variant was tied to TCR beta V- and J-gene trimming.

The germline V gene has CDR1 LNHNV and CDR2 YYDKDF (reference sequence). The CDR3 is made up of 14 amino acids. J was trimmed by 5 bases and V by 4 bases; bases with no gene match: 4. The clonotype comes from an older woman in good health and CMV-seropositive. This chain connects TRBV15 to TRBJ2-7; TRBD1 agrees at 11 bases. Sequencing was carried out using PBMCs. CDR3: CATSTGTGGDEQYF. In DNA form, the CDR3 reads TGTGCCACCAGCACCGGGACAGGGGGGGACGAGCAGTACTTC.